Sequencing of this T cell receptor (beta chain) was carried out in a study of identical twins. Germline-derived CDR1 and CDR2 are GTSNPN and SVGIG (reference sequence). The length of the CDR3 is 14 residues. The V and J ends lost 2 bases and 6 bases respectively, with 11 bases between them. TCRdb itself ran the 5' RACE reads through MiXCR, one entry per CDR3 protein. The profile covers about 730,000 distinct CDR3 sequences, with less than 25% appearing a single time and roughly 4% taken by the ten largest. The same sample was also studied in work on T cells expressing NK-cell markers.

Material for sequencing was PBMCs. This TCR was recovered from a woman aged 18 to 35 in good health. The chain links TRBV30 to TRBJ1-6, with D tentatively TRBD1 (6 bases). CDR3 sequence: CAWSHGTSNSPLHF. The CDR3 nucleotides are TGTGCCTGGAGTCATGGGACAAGTAATTCACCCCTCCACTTT.